The 15 T cell receptor beta chains presented below share a single source sample, sequenced in a study of CD8 T cells in ankylosing spondylitis. A single record per CDR3 protein comes from TCRdb applying MiXCR to the 5' RACE reads. The sample yields about 100,000 distinct CDR3 sequences, around 24% seen once. Sequenced: synovial fluid, either unsorted or a sorted T cell fraction (not recorded which). The receptors come from a male donor with ankylosing spondylitis.

The J gene is TRBJ1-4, the V gene TRBV11-2; 7 bases are shared with TRBD1. The CDR3 has 15 amino acids. Germline V CDR1 and CDR2: SGHAT, FQNNGV. V gave up 3 bases and J gave up 8 bases; unmatched junction bases: 9. In nucleotides, the CDR3 is TGTGCCAGCAGCTTTGGAGACAGGGACGGGGAAAAACTGTTTTTT. Translated: CASSFGDRDGEKLFF.

This clonotype occurred many times. The rearrangement links TRBV7-2 to TRBJ1-2; D is unclear. Germline CDR1 is SGHTA and CDR2 is FQGNSA. This CDR3 is 13 amino acids long. V gave up 4 bases and J gave up 4 bases, with 10 bases separating them. CDR3 DNA: TGTGCCAGCAGCTCCGAAGCCTTCTATGGCTACACCTTC. Encoded protein: CASSSEAFYGYTF.

The rearrangement joins TRBV4-1 to TRBJ2-5; tentative D call: TRBD1 (5 bases). This CDR3 is 16 amino acids long. Germline V gene sequence: CDR1 MGHRA, CDR2 YSYEKL. Trimming removed 4 bases from V and 5 bases from J, with 20 bases in between. CDR3 sequence: CASSLAGAQVSETQYF. Here the CDR3 DNA reads TGCGCCAGCAGCCTCGCCGGTGCACAGGTATCGGAGACCCAGTACTTC.

The chain couples TRBV30 to TRBJ2-7; unclear D gene. The CDR3 totals 11 residues. The germline gives CDR1 GTSNPN, CDR2 SVGIG (reference sequence). Trimming took 3 bases from V and 0 from J, leaving 3 bases between them. The DNA of the CDR3 is TGTGCCTGGAGGGACTCCTACGAGCAGTACTTC. It is translated as CAWRDSYEQYF.

This clonotype was seen a single time. This chain connects TRBV10-2 to TRBJ2-7; D call uncertain. V was shortened by 0 bases and J by 7 bases, with 7 bases between the two germline ends. Germline CDR1 reads WSHSY; CDR2 reads SAAADI. The CDR3 totals 12 residues. The CDR3 here is CASSESVREQYF. CDR3 sequence (DNA): TGCGCCAGCAGTGAGTCTGTGAGGGAGCAGTACTTC.

The genes are TRBV20-1 and TRBJ1-4; D call uncertain. Between the trimmed V and J ends, which lost 6 bases and 0 bases, there was a span of 14 bases. Germline assignment: CDR1 DFQATT and CDR2 SNEGSKA (reference sequence). The CDR3 is made up of 15 amino acids. The CDR3 protein is CSAPHSRATNEKLFF. DNA of the CDR3: TGCAGTGCCCCCCACTCGAGGGCAACTAATGAAAAACTGTTTTTT.

The rearrangement links TRBV5-1 to TRBJ2-7; D possibly corresponds to TRBD1 (6 bases). The V end was cut by 1 base, the J end by 5 bases, with 13 bases between. The CDR3 is 14 amino acids. Germline-derived CDR1 and CDR2 are SGHRS and YFSETQ. The chain's CDR3 is CASSLNRVGDEQYF. The CDR3 DNA reads TGCGCCAGCAGCTTGAACAGGGTAGGGGACGAGCAGTACTTC.

Only a few counts were recorded for this clonotype. The V and J genes are TRBV2 and TRBJ2-5, with D perhaps TRBD2 (7 bases). The V gene's germline CDR1 is SNHLY and CDR2 FYNNEI. V lost 7 bases and J lost 3, with 15 bases in between. This CDR3 spans 14 amino acids. CDR3 nucleotides: TGTGCCAGCATCGAGGGAGGGGGAAAAGAGACCCAGTACTTC. Its protein product is CASIEGGGKETQYF.

This clonotype came up a few times. CDR3 in amino acids: CASSSGNTEAFF. The DNA for the CDR3 is TGCGCCAGCAGTTCGGGGAACACTGAAGCTTTCTTT. The gene calls are TRBV5-1 and TRBJ1-1; D is ambiguous. CDR3 length: 12 amino acids. In germline, CDR1 is SGHRS, CDR2 YFSETQ. Trimming took 5 bases from V and 1 from J, leaving 6 bases between them.

This clonotype turned up a few times. V and J are TRBV27 and TRBJ1-1; D is ambiguous. The V and J ends lost 6 bases and 7 bases respectively, with 18 bases between them. CDR1 MNHEY and CDR2 SMNVEV come from the germline V gene (reference sequence). CDR3 length equals 14 residues. In nucleotides, the CDR3 is TGTGCCAGCAGCATAGCCTCCTCATGGGGTGAAGCTTTCTTT. Residues: CASSIASSWGEAFF.

The chain has TRBV6-1 and TRBJ1-2; the D is unclear. Trimming took 7 bases from V and 2 from J, leaving 11 bases between them. Germline V gene lookup returns CDR1 MNHNS and CDR2 SASEGT. This CDR3 region has 13 residues. The CDR3 DNA is TGTGCCAGCATCGCCAGGCGGAACTATGGCTACACCTTC. Protein sequence: CASIARRNYGYTF.

The genes are TRBV7-9 and TRBJ1-2, with D uncertain. The germline CDR1 and CDR2 sequences are SEHNR and FQNEAQ (reference sequence). The CDR3 has 12 residues. Between the trimmed V and J ends, which lost 1 base and 6 bases, there was a span of 6 bases. The CDR3 bases are TGTGCCAGCAGCTTAGGTGGCCATGGCTACACCTTC. This sequence encodes CASSLGGHGYTF. Full variable domain (remainder filled in from reference TRBV7-9 and TRBJ1-2): DTGVSQNPRHKITKRGQNVTFRCDPISEHNRLYWYRQTLGQGPEFLTYFQNEAQLEKSRLLSDRFSAERPKGSFSTLEIQRTEQGDSAMYLCASSLGGHGYTFGSGTRLTVV.

This clonotype was picked up one time. This sequence joins TRBV5-1 and TRBJ2-5; D is ambiguous. The CDR3 runs 11 residues. CDR1 SGHRS and CDR2 YFSETQ come from the germline V gene. With 4 bases removed from V and 4 bases from J, the gap between germline ends came to 5 bases. The CDR3 spells CASSARETQYF. The CDR3 DNA follows: TGCGCCAGCAGCGCCAGAGAGACCCAGTACTTC.

The chain recombines TRBV7-9 with TRBJ2-1; the match to TRBD2 covers 9 bases. CDR3 length: 16 residues. The trim removed 7 bases at V and 5 bases at J, leaving 12 bases unmatched. CDR1 and CDR2 from the germline V gene are SEHNR and FQNEAQ (reference sequence). This chain's CDR3 is CASTLAGRTSDNEQFF. The CDR3 nucleotides are TGTGCCAGCACATTGGCCGGACGGACTAGCGACAATGAGCAGTTCTTC.

This clonotype was counted at least ten times. The J gene is TRBJ2-3, the V gene TRBV7-9; D is unresolved. Trimming pared 1 base from V and 2 bases from J, leaving 4 bases between. The CDR3 sequence is 13 residues long. Germline CDR1 and CDR2: SEHNR and FQNEAQ (reference sequence). Written as DNA, the CDR3 is TGTGCCAGCAGCTTAGACGTCACAGATACGCAGTATTTT. It translates to CASSLDVTDTQYF.